This TCR beta chain comes out of a study of cytotoxic CD8 clonotypes in ibrutinib-treated CLL (dated by TCRdb to the early 2020s). A note on the overall study: The cohort included about 15 treatment-naive and roughly ten relapsed/refractory patients; 17 to 18 were IGHV unmutated. Responses were partial in 24 patients and complete in 2; after median approximately 69 months follow-up, about 15 stayed in remission and some twelve progressed. Samples at response were collected after a median of about 13 months of treatment, with a range of about 6 to 36 months. An average of 255,043 productive templates and approximately 90,000 productive rearrangements was obtained per sample. Of the 90 or so participants in the trial, approximately 25 had longitudinal samples available. Cryopreserved peripheral blood mononuclear cells were obtained before treatment, at response, and at either sustained remission or disease progression. Patients were still on ibrutinib when every remission and progressive disease sample was collected. Points the paper makes about the study in general: Sampling times were not matched between patients in sustained remission and patients whose disease was progressing, and lymph node repertoires were not examined. Clonality rose at ibrutinib response, remained stable during sustained remission, and dropped back toward baseline at progression. Baseline clonality exceeded that of age-matched healthy donors and correlated strongly with circulating CD8+ T-cell counts. Public clonotypes were rare and either shrank or stayed stable during treatment, and the rise in clonality at ibrutinib response reflected expansion of private clonotypes.

Worth noting for this clone: Its antigen remains undetermined. One junction end does not reproduce the germline sequence, and a read error may be involved.

In light of the paper, this sample's time point label describes: about eleven months on ibrutinib. For TCR beta library preparation, 2 to 2.5 micrograms of genomic DNA were isolated from cryopreserved PBMCs. Longitudinal blood samples from CLL patients receiving ibrutinib monotherapy were subjected to high-throughput TCR beta sequencing. Patients were enrolled in a phase 2 open-label single-center ibrutinib monotherapy trial. On a MiSeq, deep resolution sequencing aimed for a depth between 1 in 1 million and 1 in 200,000 T cells, with each clonotype covered approximately 10x on average. TCR beta libraries were generated with the immunoSEQ hsTCRB Kit. In the authors' own workflow: ImmunoSEQ Data Assistant and ImmunoSEQ Analyzer were used for data analysis, and V, D and J genes were assigned according to IMGT definitions. Clonality, which ranges from 0 to 1, was calculated as one minus the normalized Shannon entropy of productive rearrangement frequencies. Only overrepresented clonotypes making up at least 0.05% of the repertoire of each patient were included in the public clonotype analysis. Approximately 13 age-matched healthy donor repertoires from immuneACCESS served as clonality controls. Entries here come from immuneACCESS through TCRdb and include only in-frame sequences with V and J called. Some clones fail to appear in such tables; in the studies checked, an unresolved V gene covers under half of the shortfall, and the cause of the remainder is unknown. From that table come the V and J calls and clone size; the DNA was used to work out D and trimming. This sample holds tens of thousands of clones; about two thirds were observed only once. Roughly 6% of the sample is in the top ten clones.

The material was PBMCs, obtained after 12 months of ibrutinib treatment. The sequence came from a human donor with chronic lymphocytic leukemia.

The nucleotides are TGTGCCGGCAGCTATGTAGCGGGGGTGAGAACAGATACGCAGTATTTT. Its amino acids are CAGSYVAGVRTDTQYF. The receptor chain draws on TRBV5-4 and TRBJ2-3, and 9 junction bases match TRBD2. CDR1 and CDR2 are read off the germline V gene (reference sequence) as SGHNT and YYREEE. The CDR3 spans 16 residues, from the cysteine through the phenylalanine. Just the 48-base CDR3 DNA is kept, in frame starting at base 1.